This T cell receptor (beta chain) was identified during a study of T cell responses to AZD1222 COVID-19 vaccine. Study findings and constraints: As reported, nearly half of all spike-specific TCRs target variant regions that are unmutated. When two AZD1222 doses had been given, Spike-specific TCR breadth and depth rose.

Data came from immunoSEQ multiplex PCR; TCRdb stores just in-frame clones and leaves some out. The sample lists over 110,000 clones, 85% to 90% occurring once. With respect to this clone: The antigen is not known.

The receptor was derived from an adult in good health. The source material was peripheral blood, sampled on day 0 of AZD1222 vaccination.

The CDR3 nucleotides are TGTGCCAGCAGTTATCCAGGGAGTAGTGAAGGCTACACCTTC. This codes for CASSYPGSSEGYTF. The chain recombines TRBV28 with TRBJ1-2, with a weak D call TRBD1 (5 bases). Germline CDR1 reads MDHEN; CDR2 reads SYDVKM. CDR3 length equals 14 residues. V dropped 4 bases and J dropped 8 bases, with 17 bases sitting between them.